This T cell receptor beta chain was captured by sequencing in a study of monozygotic twins with inflammatory bowel disease. Of note for this clonotype: No antigen is known for it.

The blood volume drawn from each donor was 2.5 to 3 ml. Each of TCRalpha and TCRbeta cDNA went through two nested PCRs, lasting around 16 and 10 cycles. No DNA is given; TCRdb re-called the 5' RACE reads and lists each CDR3 protein once. Its table records roughly 100,000 distinct CDR3 sequences. Germline loops: CDR1 SGHRS, CDR2 YFSETQ. The CDR3 is 14 amino acids. Findings of the study overall: Concordant and discordant twins showed no difference in repertoire similarity, possibly from limited power.

This clonotype originated in a human donor with ulcerative colitis or Crohn's disease, or a healthy co-twin of an affected twin (not recorded which). The chain employs TRBV5-1 and TRBJ2-7; TCRdb's assignment of TRBD1 cannot be checked, as there is no DNA. Material for sequencing was blood. This chain's CDR3 is CASSPWTGVGEQYF.